Presented here are 9 T cell receptor beta chains from one specimen sequenced in a study of yellow fever vaccine responses in identical twins. Each CDR3 protein is one row after TCRdb ran MiXCR on the RT-PCR reads. The repertoire holds roughly 36,000 distinct CDR3 sequences, with about 61% as singletons. The input for sequencing was T cells from blood (PBMCs), unsorted or a sorted subset (not recorded which), taken before or after yellow fever vaccination (not recorded which). These receptors were collected from a young woman who received the yellow fever vaccine.

This rearrangement joins TRBV6-2 or TRBV6-3 to TRBJ2-7, with 13 bases lining up with TRBD2. The CDR3 totals 16 residues. V trimming: 1 base; J trimming: 1 base; junction bases outside the gene matches: 1. Germline loops: CDR1 MNHEY, CDR2 SVGEGT. CDR3 sequence: CASSYWTSGSSYEQYF. The CDR3 DNA is TGTGCCAGCAGTTACTGGACTAGCGGGAGTTCCTACGAGCAGTACTTC.

This clonotype came up a few times. The V and J genes are TRBV29-1 and TRBJ1-1, with D perhaps TRBD1 (6 bases). The CDR3 runs 14 residues. Per germline, CDR1 SQVTM and CDR2 ANQGSEA. The V end lost 2 bases, the J end lost 3 bases, and 13 bases lay between the germline ends. CDR3 loop: CSVEMGAGYTEAFF. The CDR3 DNA is TGCAGCGTTGAAATGGGGGCAGGTTACACTGAAGCTTTCTTT.

The V and J genes are TRBV15 and TRBJ2-3; D may be TRBD1 (5 bases). The V and J ends lost 0 bases and 4 bases respectively, with 11 bases between them. The germline V gene encodes CDR1 LNHNV and CDR2 YYDKDF (reference sequence). CDR3 length: 15 amino acids. The chain's CDR3 is CATSRDPAGPDTQYF. The CDR3 DNA is TGTGCCACCAGCAGAGATCCGGCAGGGCCAGATACGCAGTATTTT.

This clonotype was recorded a few times. This chain connects TRBV6-2 or TRBV6-3 to TRBJ2-5, with D possibly being TRBD1 (5 bases). The V and J ends lost 10 bases and 0 bases respectively, with 12 bases between them. The CDR3 is 13 amino acids. CDR1 is MNHEY and CDR2 is SVGEGT in the germline V gene. CDR3 amino acids: CATGQGNQETQYF. DNA of the CDR3: TGTGCCACCGGGCAGGGAAACCAAGAGACCCAGTACTTC.

The V call is TRBV2, the J call TRBJ2-7; D possibly matches TRBD1 or TRBD2 (6 bases each). The germline gives CDR1 SNHLY, CDR2 FYNNEI. This CDR3 is built from 15 residues. Trimming took 1 base from V and 3 from J, leaving 13 bases between them. The CDR3 sequence is CASSEVGGINYEQYF. For the CDR3, the DNA is TGTGCCAGCAGTGAAGTAGGGGGGATCAACTACGAGCAGTACTTC.

The CDR3, as DNA: TGTGCCAGCAGCAAAGGGAGAGAGGAGACCCAGTACTTC. Its protein is CASSKGREETQYF. The chain joins TRBV7-3 to TRBJ2-5; D may be TRBD2 (5 bases). The CDR3 totals 13 residues. The germline V gene has CDR1 SGHTA and CDR2 FQGTGA. Between the trimmed V and J ends, which lost 5 bases and 5 bases, there was a span of 12 bases.

This clonotype showed up just a few times. The chain couples TRBV20-1 to TRBJ1-5; TRBD1 might be the D (5 bases). CDR1 and CDR2 from the germline V gene are DFQATT and SNEGSKA (reference sequence). The length of the CDR3 is 15 residues. V was trimmed by 3 bases and J by 5 bases, leaving 17 bases between them. CDR3 sequence (DNA): TGCAGTGCTAGTGTTGGGCACCCAGGGTATCAGCCCCAGCATTTT. The encoded protein is CSASVGHPGYQPQHF.

This chain connects TRBV29-1 to TRBJ1-2; tentatively, D is TRBD1 (5 bases). V was shortened by 8 bases and J by 4 bases, with 14 bases between the two germline ends. In germline, CDR1 is SQVTM, CDR2 ANQGSEA. The CDR3 has 12 amino acids. The CDR3: CSIVDSSYGYTF. The DNA for the CDR3 is TGCAGCATCGTTGACAGCAGCTATGGCTACACCTTC.

The chain uses TRBV11-3 and TRBJ1-4; weak D call: TRBD1 (5 bases). There are 14 residues in the CDR3. Germline V lookup: CDR1 SGHNT, CDR2 YENEEA. The V gene lost 6 bases and the J gene lost 8 bases, with 16 bases spanning the gap. The CDR3 protein is CASRTGRGGEKLFF. The CDR3 region has the DNA TGTGCCAGCAGAACAGGACGAGGTGGGGAAAAACTGTTTTTT.